The 14 T cell receptor beta chains given below trace back to one sample, sequenced in a study of T cells in Graves' hyperthyroidism and ophthalmopathy. The CDR3 regions of TCR beta were amplified from RNA transcripts. First-round RT-PCR of the TCR CDR3 relied on the HTBI primer set. TCRdb recomputed calls from the multiplex PCR reads with MiXCR, one row per CDR3 protein. The top ten hold approximately 11% of the sample, which has roughly 500,000 distinct CDR3 sequences, 24% seen once. The sample taken for sequencing was blood. All receptors come from a woman in her 30s with Graves' ophthalmopathy.

Many counts were recorded for this clonotype. The gene calls are TRBV4-3 and TRBJ2-7, with 10 bases lining up with TRBD2. From germline, CDR1 is LGHNA and CDR2 YSLEER. V lost 3 bases, J lost 3 bases, and 5 bases stayed unmatched. This CDR3 spans 15 amino acids. CDR3 loop: CASSHGLAGDYEQYF. Written as DNA, the CDR3 is TGCGCCAGCAGCCACGGGCTAGCGGGGGACTACGAGCAGTACTTC.

This clonotype turned up a few times. The chain employs TRBV3-1 and TRBJ2-5; 7 nucleotides line up with TRBD1. CDR1 and CDR2 from the germline V gene are LGHDT and YNNKEL (reference sequence). J was trimmed by 5 bases and V by 0 bases; bases with no gene match: 9. This CDR3 spans 16 amino acids. DNA for the CDR3: TGTGCCAGCAGCCAAGATCGTGGGACAGCAGGGGAGACCCAGTACTTC. Translation: CASSQDRGTAGETQYF.

This chain joins TRBV11-1 and TRBJ1-1; D is possibly TRBD1 (6 bases). V lost 1 base and J 4 bases, leaving 16 bases between the germline ends. From germline, CDR1 is SGHAT and CDR2 FQDESV (reference sequence). The CDR3 spans 16 residues. The CDR3 DNA sequence: TGTGCCAGCAGCTTAGGGGGGCGGAAGTTTAGCACTGAAGCTTTCTTT. It codes for CASSLGGRKFSTEAFF.

There are many counts of this clonotype. The rearrangement links TRBV27 to TRBJ2-2, with 7 positions matching TRBD2. The CDR3 is 16 residues long. The germline V gene has CDR1 MNHEY and CDR2 SMNVEV (reference sequence). V shed 0 bases, J shed 1 base, and the junction held 2 bases outside the gene matches. This CDR3 is CASSLSSGKNTGELFF. DNA of the CDR3: TGTGCCAGCAGTTTATCGAGCGGGAAGAACACCGGGGAGCTGTTTTTT.

This clonotype came up a few times. The CDR3 region is CAIKAETSTEAFF. In DNA form, the CDR3 reads TGTGCCATCAAGGCAGAGACGAGCACTGAAGCTTTCTTT. This chain joins TRBV10-3 and TRBJ1-1; D gene ambiguous. Germline assignment: CDR1 ENHRY and CDR2 SYGVKD. This CDR3 comprises 13 residues. V was trimmed by 7 bases and J by 4 bases, leaving 13 bases between them.

This clonotype has ten or more counts. V usage is TRBV4-2 and J usage is TRBJ1-1; D is perhaps TRBD1 (5 bases). The CDR3 covers 18 residues. Deletions cut 0 bases from V and 3 bases from J, with 20 bases between. In germline, CDR1 is LGHNA, CDR2 YNFKEQ. The CDR3 DNA is TGTGCCAGCAGCCAAGAGGGTGGGGCGCCTTTTATTGACACTGAAGCTTTCTTT. This translates into CASSQEGGAPFIDTEAFF.

This chain connects TRBV28 to TRBJ2-2; 9 positions agree with TRBD1. The germline V gene encodes CDR1 MDHEN and CDR2 SYDVKM. V was pared by 6 bases and J by 6 bases, with 8 bases of the junction left unmatched. The CDR3 totals 15 residues. CDR3 nucleotides: TGTGCCAGCAGGCCCGGGACAGGGTATCCCGGGGAGCTGTTTTTT. Its protein product is CASRPGTGYPGELFF. The full variable domain, rest sourced from reference TRBV28 and TRBJ2-2, is DVKVTQSSRYLVKRTGEKVFLECVQDMDHENMFWYRQDPGLGLRLIYFSYDVKMKEKGDIPEGYSVSREKKERFSLILESASTNQTSMYLCASRPGTGYPGELFFGEGSRLTVL.

The chain couples TRBV6-4 to TRBJ2-5, with D uncertain. Germline CDR1 reads MRHNA; CDR2 reads SNTAGT. This CDR3 has 14 residues. The V gene lost 5 bases and the J gene lost 0 bases, with 10 bases spanning the gap. The CDR3 DNA follows: TGTGCCAGCAGTTACCGCTGGAACCAAGAGACCCAGTACTTC. Protein sequence: CASSYRWNQETQYF.

The rearrangement uses TRBV5-6 and TRBJ2-7; no definite D call. The CDR3 spans 13 residues. Germline CDR1 and CDR2: SGHDT and YYEEEE. The V gene lost 4 bases and the J gene lost 4 bases, with 12 bases spanning the gap. The CDR3 reads CASSRSIVYEQYF. The CDR3 DNA follows: TGTGCCAGCAGCCGCTCAATTGTGTACGAGCAGTACTTC.

The chain combines TRBV2 with TRBJ2-5; 9 nucleotides line up with TRBD2. Unmatched junction bases numbered 10, after V lost 4 bases and J lost 4 bases. The CDR3 has 16 amino acids. Germline V gene sequence: CDR1 SNHLY, CDR2 FYNNEI. In nucleotides, the CDR3 is TGTGCCAGCAGTGTGTTTGCGGGGGGGATCGGAGAGACCCAGTACTTC. Translated: CASSVFAGGIGETQYF. Supplemented by reference TRBV2 and TRBJ2-5, the full variable domain reads EPEVTQTPSHQVTQMGQEVILRCVPISNHLYFYWYRQILGQKVEFLVSFYNNEISEKSEIFDDQFSVERPDGSNFTLKIRSTKLEDSAMYFCASSVFAGGIGETQYFGPGTRLLVL.

This clonotype has at least ten counts. The rearrangement links TRBV27 to TRBJ2-7, with TRBD1 matching 7 bases. This CDR3 has 13 amino acids. V shed 9 bases, J shed 7 bases, and the junction held 12 bases outside the gene matches. CDR1 and CDR2 from the germline V gene are MNHEY and SMNVEV (reference sequence). CDR3 in DNA: TGTGCCAGTATGACAGGGATGGCTAGGGAGCAGTACTTC. Encoded protein: CASMTGMAREQYF.

This clonotype was found many times. The V gene is TRBV18, the J gene TRBJ2-7; D remains ambiguous. The CDR3 extends over 13 amino acids. V lost 0 bases and J 9 bases, leaving 12 bases between the germline ends. Germline-derived CDR1 and CDR2 are KGHSH and LQKENI. CDR3 sequence: CASSPPGSEGQYF. CDR3 DNA sequence: TGTGCCAGCTCACCACCGGGTTCCGAAGGGCAGTACTTC.

The gene calls are TRBV12-3 or TRBV12-4 and TRBJ2-7; D is possibly TRBD2 (6 bases). The CDR3 consists of 14 residues. Trimming cost V 11 bases and J 2 bases, with 19 bases left between them. The CDR3 nucleotides are TGTGCCGGCACCGGGGGACTCAGAGCCTACGAGCAGTACTTC. It codes for CAGTGGLRAYEQYF.

This clonotype was seen only a few times. This chain links TRBV15 with TRBJ1-6; TRBD1 agrees at 8 bases. The CDR3 spans 15 residues. The germline gives CDR1 LNHNV, CDR2 YYDKDF (reference sequence). The trim removed 1 base at V and 5 bases at J, leaving 1 base unmatched. The CDR3 spells CATSRGDRNNSPLHF. CDR3 nucleotides: TGTGCCACCAGCAGAGGGGACAGGAATAATTCACCCCTCCACTTT.